These 27 T cell receptor beta chains came from one sample sequenced in a study of cytomegalovirus exposure and HLA in healthy donors. Researchers ran the PCR with 60 Vbeta and 13 Jbeta primers. The repertoire was sequenced with immunoSEQ multiplex PCR; TCRdb's copy has only in-frame clones and lacks some. The sample consists of approximately 110,000 clones, about 83% of them appearing once. The sequenced material came from PBMCs. These receptors were taken from a man aged 18-30 years in good health and CMV-seronegative.

The rearrangement joins TRBV14 to TRBJ1-2; TRBD1 agrees at 9 bases. Germline values: CDR1 SGHDN, CDR2 FVKESK. V lost 6 bases to trimming and J lost 3 bases; unmatched junction nucleotides: 11. This CDR3 is 16 amino acids long. CDR3 residues: CASSHVPGQGHYGYTF. CDR3 DNA sequence: TGTGCCAGCAGTCACGTCCCGGGACAGGGACACTATGGCTACACCTTC. Using reference TRBV14 and TRBJ1-2 for the parts outside the CDR3, the full variable domain is EAGVTQFPSHSVIEKGQTVTLRCDPISGHDNLYWYRRVMGKEIKFLLHFVKESKQDESGMPNNRFLAERTGGTYSTLKVQPAELEDSGVYFCASSHVPGQGHYGYTFGSGTRLTVV.

The V call is TRBV14, the J call TRBJ2-7; D remains unclear. The CDR3 extends over 13 amino acids. Deletions cut 1 base from V and 4 bases from J, with 8 bases between. The germline V gene has CDR1 SGHDN and CDR2 FVKESK. CDR3 amino acids: CASSQVLSYEQYF. DNA for the CDR3: TGTGCCAGCAGCCAAGTCCTCAGTTACGAGCAGTACTTC.

The V and J genes are TRBV11-3 and TRBJ2-7; the match to TRBD1 covers 9 bases. The CDR3 extends over 15 amino acids. Trimming removed 6 bases from V and 1 base from J; junction bases left unmatched: 7. Germline lookup yields CDR1 SGHNT and CDR2 YENEEA. Written as DNA, the CDR3 is TGTGCCAGCAGTCGTCCCGGGACAGGGTCCTACGAGCAGTACTTC. Translation gives CASSRPGTGSYEQYF.

This chain joins TRBV6-5 and TRBJ2-3; 11 positions match TRBD2. This CDR3 has 14 residues. V shed 9 bases, J shed 4 bases, and the junction held 6 bases outside the gene matches. The germline gives CDR1 MNHEY, CDR2 SVGAGI. The CDR3, as DNA: TGTGCCAGTAAACTAGCGGGAGAAGCAGATACGCAGTATTTT. Protein product: CASKLAGEADTQYF.

This chain joins TRBV15 and TRBJ2-7; D unclear. With 5 bases removed from V and 3 bases from J, the gap between germline ends came to 11 bases. Germline lookup yields CDR1 LNHNV and CDR2 YYDKDF (reference sequence). CDR3 length: 13 residues. The DNA of the CDR3 is TGTGCCACCAGCGCAGTCCCGGGCTACGAGCAGTACTTC. Protein product: CATSAVPGYEQYF.

The chain links TRBV6-1 to TRBJ2-7; 7 bases line up with TRBD2. V lost 1 base to trimming and J lost 5 bases; unmatched junction nucleotides: 8. Germline CDR1 and CDR2: MNHNS and SASEGT. The CDR3 loop spans 15 amino acids. The CDR3 DNA reads TGTGCCAGCAGTGAAGGAGGCGGGGGAATGGACGAGCAGTACTTC. Protein: CASSEGGGGMDEQYF.

With respect to this clone: An end of the junction differs from the germline gene, which may be a read error. The genes are TRBV30 and TRBJ1-4; D is uncertain. This CDR3 comprises 13 residues. CDR1 and CDR2 from the germline V gene are GTSNPN and SVGIG (reference sequence). The CDR3 nucleotides are TGTGCCGGGAGATTTACGGGTAATGAAAAACTGTTTTTT. Amino acid sequence: CAGRFTGNEKLFF. The variable domain in full, with the rest retrieved from reference TRBV30 and TRBJ1-4, is SQTIHQWPATLVQPVGSPLSLECTVEGTSNPNLYWYRQAAGRGLQLLFYSVGIGQISSEVPQNLSASRPQDRQFILSSKKLLLSDSGFYLCAGRFTGNEKLFFGSGTQLSVL.

The chain combines TRBV19 with TRBJ1-2; tentative D call: TRBD1 (5 bases). CDR3 length: 14 amino acids. From germline, CDR1 is LNHDA and CDR2 SQIVND (reference sequence). Deletions cut 5 bases from V and 7 bases from J, with 17 bases between. CDR3 in DNA: TGTGCCAGTAGTGCAGTACAGGACCCCGGTGGCTACACCTTC. It codes for CASSAVQDPGGYTF.

To note about this clone: At one boundary the junction diverges from the germline segment, which might be a read error. The CDR3 sequence: CSSSLGPGLAGGHEQYF. The CDR3 DNA follows: TGTTCCAGCAGCTTAGGCCCGGGACTAGCGGGAGGGCACGAGCAGTACTTC. The chain carries TRBV7-9 and TRBJ2-7; 16 bases line up with TRBD2. CDR1 and CDR2 (germline): SEHNR, FQNEAQ (reference sequence). This CDR3 is built from 17 residues.

This clone was found a few times. This rearrangement joins TRBV6-4 to TRBJ1-1; 7 nucleotides agree with TRBD1. J lost 7 bases, V lost 0 bases, and 2 bases had no gene match. Looked up from germline, CDR1 is MRHNA and CDR2 is SNTAGT. The CDR3 has 13 residues. The CDR3 reads CASSDSPGGEAFF. The CDR3 DNA is TGTGCCAGCAGTGACTCCCCAGGGGGTGAAGCTTTCTTT.

V usage is TRBV30 and J usage is TRBJ1-5; D is undetermined. Trimming left V 0 bases short and J 8 bases short, with 8 bases between. CDR1 is GTSNPN and CDR2 is SVGIG in the germline V gene (reference sequence). The CDR3 contains 12 residues. CDR3 DNA: TGTGCCTGGAGTGTACGAGGAGAGCCCCAGCATTTT. Its translation: CAWSVRGEPQHF.

V is TRBV30 and J is TRBJ2-4; D not resolved. The V gene lost 7 bases and the J gene lost 9 bases, with 13 bases spanning the gap. The V gene's germline CDR1 is GTSNPN and CDR2 SVGIG (reference sequence). This CDR3 has 11 amino acids. As DNA, the CDR3 is TGTGCCTCCCATCGAGGCGGCATTCAGTACTTC. As protein: CASHRGGIQYF.

Written as DNA, the CDR3 is TGTGCCAGCAGCTCGACCCTAGCGGTCGATGAGCAGTTCTTC. Its protein product is CASSSTLAVDEQFF. The rearrangement uses TRBV13 and TRBJ2-1; 7 bases match TRBD2. CDR1 PRHDT and CDR2 FYEKMQ come from the germline V gene (reference sequence). CDR3 size: 14 residues. The V gene end was trimmed by 4 bases and the J gene end by 8 bases; junction bases not matched to a gene: 8.

CDR3 protein: CASSYTSDQPQHF. CDR3 DNA: TGTGCCAGCAGTTACACTTCGGATCAGCCCCAGCATTTT. The chain has TRBV6-5 and TRBJ1-5; D ambiguous. Germline V gene lookup returns CDR1 MNHEY and CDR2 SVGAGI. The V and J ends lost 2 bases and 5 bases respectively, with 7 bases between them. CDR3 size: 13 residues.

This chain links TRBV7-9 with TRBJ1-2; perhaps TRBD1 as D (6 bases). The CDR3 contains 13 residues. Looked up from germline, CDR1 is SEHNR and CDR2 is FQNEAQ (reference sequence). V was cut by 7 bases and J by 8 bases, with 17 bases left in between. This chain's CDR3 is CASNLQGLGGYTF. Written as DNA, the CDR3 is TGTGCCAGCAATCTACAGGGATTGGGGGGCTACACCTTC.

The chain recombines TRBV6-5 with TRBJ1-1; D may be TRBD1 (6 bases). Per the germline V gene, CDR1 is MNHEY and CDR2 is SVGAGI. The CDR3 extends over 12 amino acids. The ends were cut back, 7 bases at V and 14 bases at J, with 20 bases in the middle. The CDR3 DNA reads as TGTGCCAGCATTACACAGACAGGCTGGCAGTTCTTT. Encoded protein: CASITQTGWQFF.

The chain is built from TRBV4-3 and TRBJ2-7; 14 nucleotides match TRBD2. The CDR3 covers 17 residues. Losses at the gene ends were 0 bases for V and 5 bases for J; bases not matched to a gene: 6. In germline, CDR1 is LGHNA, CDR2 YSLEER. CDR3: CASSQEGTSGSVNEQYF. The CDR3 DNA follows: TGCGCCAGCAGCCAAGAAGGGACTAGCGGGAGTGTAAACGAGCAGTACTTC.

The rearrangement uses TRBV9 and TRBJ2-1, with TRBD2 identical over 8 bases. The V gene end was trimmed by 2 bases and the J gene end by 1 base; junction bases not matched to a gene: 26. This CDR3 has 23 amino acids. CDR1 is SGDLS and CDR2 is YYNGEE in the germline V gene. The CDR3 bases are TGTGCCAGCAGCGTCGGGGGTTTTCCAGTACGGGTAGCGGGAAAGGGGTCCTACAATGAGCAGTTCTTC. Residues: CASSVGGFPVRVAGKGSYNEQFF.

This chain links TRBV13 with TRBJ2-3, with D possibly TRBD1 on 5 matching bases. Germline loops: CDR1 PRHDT, CDR2 FYEKMQ (reference sequence). The V end was cut by 7 bases, the J end by 8 bases, with 25 bases between. The CDR3 is made up of 16 amino acids. CDR3 in DNA: TGTGCCAGCACCCGGTGGACGTGGGGCGTTTTAGGTACGCAGTATTTT. Its protein product is CASTRWTWGVLGTQYF.

This clone occurred once. V is TRBV27 and J is TRBJ1-3; D perhaps matches TRBD1 (6 bases). CDR1 and CDR2 from the germline V gene are MNHEY and SMNVEV (reference sequence). The CDR3 runs to 19 residues. The germline V and J ends were trimmed by 3 bases and 0 bases, with 21 bases remaining between them. CDR3 coding DNA: TGTGCCAGCAGTTTTCTACCCCTCGGGACAACGTCCTCTGGAAACACCATATATTTT. It codes for CASSFLPLGTTSSGNTIYF.

The rearrangement uses TRBV12-5 and TRBJ2-7, with D possibly being TRBD1 (5 bases). There are 16 residues in the CDR3. CDR1 is LGHNT, CDR2 FRNRAP, per germline. V was clipped by 0 bases and J by 0 bases, with 12 bases between them. The DNA for the CDR3 is TGTGCTAGTGGTTTGGTAGAGACAGAGAGCTCCTACGAGCAGTACTTC. It translates to CASGLVETESSYEQYF.

The CDR3 DNA follows: TGTGCCAGCAGTTACTTGGGACAGGGGGCTAACACTGAAGCTTTCTTT. This gives the protein CASSYLGQGANTEAFF. The gene calls are TRBV6-5 and TRBJ1-1, with 12 bases matching TRBD1. The CDR3 loop spans 16 amino acids. Unmatched junction bases numbered 2, after V lost 1 base and J lost 2 bases. CDR1 is MNHEY, CDR2 SVGAGI, per germline.

The V gene is TRBV6-6, the J gene TRBJ2-7; D gene unclear. Germline CDR1 and CDR2: MNHNY and SVGAGI (reference sequence). Between the trimmed V and J ends, which lost 2 bases and 3 bases, there was a span of 2 bases. There are 11 residues in the CDR3. The CDR3 reads CASSYRYEQYF. The CDR3, as DNA: TGTGCCAGCAGTTACCGCTACGAGCAGTACTTC.

The genes are TRBV11-2 and TRBJ1-1; 9 nucleotides agree with TRBD1. The CDR3 consists of 14 residues. The germline CDR1 and CDR2 sequences are SGHAT and FQNNGV. V was clipped by 3 bases and J by 4 bases; unmatched bases: 3. The CDR3 spells CASSLNRGPTEAFF. The CDR3 DNA reads TGTGCCAGCAGCTTGAACAGGGGGCCCACTGAAGCTTTCTTT.

This clone was seen a few times. DNA of the CDR3: TGTGCCAGCTGTTCGGCAGGCACTTTCACAGATACGCAGTATTTT. Protein product: CASCSAGTFTDTQYF. The rearrangement uses TRBV6-1 and TRBJ2-3; D ambiguous. CDR1 is MNHNS and CDR2 is SASEGT in the germline V gene. V was clipped by 8 bases and J by 2 bases, with 17 bases between them. This CDR3 has 15 residues.

The V and J genes are TRBV19 and TRBJ1-1; 9 bases line up with TRBD1. The length of the CDR3 is 14 residues. The J segment lost 4 bases and the V segment lost 5 bases, leaving 5 bases of the junction unmatched. Germline V lookup: CDR1 LNHDA, CDR2 SQIVND (reference sequence). CDR3: CASSLQGARTEAFF. Written as DNA, the CDR3 is TGTGCCAGTAGTTTACAGGGGGCGCGCACTGAAGCTTTCTTT.

This chain uses TRBV4-1 with TRBJ2-1; 7 nucleotides agree with TRBD2. The CDR3 has 13 residues. Losses at the gene ends were 10 bases for V and 2 bases for J; bases not matched to a gene: 5. Germline-derived CDR1 and CDR2 are MGHRA and YSYEKL. DNA of the CDR3: TGCGCCACCGGGGGGTCTCCCTACAATGAGCAGTTCTTC. It specifies CATGGSPYNEQFF.